This passage covers 4 T cell receptor beta chains from one sample sequenced in a study of T cells in localized non-small cell lung cancer (dated by TCRdb to 2018 to 2020). Receptors were amplified or captured by the immunoSEQ multiplex PCR assay. In its TCRdb copy, this immuneACCESS table keeps in-frame sequences only and misses some clones. Where compared with another copy, unresolved V genes explain less than half of these, and the others have no known cause. The sample table contains about 33,000 clones; only one count was recorded for around 77% of them. 15% to 20% of the sample rests with the top ten. The sample consisted of peripheral blood, taken before any cancer treatment. Every receptor here comes from a male donor aged 60 or over with stage III squamous cell lung carcinoma.

CDR3 nucleotide sequence: TGTGCCAGCCGTGACAGACGTCGATCTGAAGCTTTCTTT. This encodes CASRDRRRSEAFF. The chain joins TRBV6-5 to TRBJ1-1, with D perhaps matching TRBD1 (5 bases). CDR3 length equals 13 residues. Germline V gene lookup returns CDR1 MNHEY and CDR2 SVGAGI. Trimming took 8 bases from V and 6 from J, leaving 16 bases between them.

This sequence joins TRBV9 and TRBJ1-6; TRBD1 matches at 9 bases. CDR3 length: 15 residues. Trimming cost V 4 bases and J 7 bases; bases outside gene matches: 6. Germline lookup yields CDR1 SGDLS and CDR2 YYNGEE. In DNA form, the CDR3 reads TGTGCCAGCAGCACTAGGGACAGGGTGAATTCACCCCTCCACTTT. Its protein product is CASSTRDRVNSPLHF.

The chain links TRBV9 to TRBJ1-2; D unclear. In germline, CDR1 is SGDLS, CDR2 YYNGEE. This CDR3 is 13 amino acids long. V shed 0 bases and J shed 4 bases, with 7 bases lying between them. Here the CDR3 reads CASSVGSTYGYTF. Written as DNA, the CDR3 is TGTGCCAGCAGCGTAGGATCAACCTATGGCTACACCTTC.

The V gene is TRBV27, the J gene TRBJ1-2; D is undetermined. The CDR3 length is 15 residues. Germline V gene data show CDR1 as MNHEY and CDR2 as SMNVEV (reference sequence). V was shortened by 6 bases and J by 8 bases, with 22 bases between the two germline ends. The CDR3 nucleotides read TGTGCCAGCAGGAAAGTCCTATCCGGAGAGAGGGGCTACACCTTC. This codes for CASRKVLSGERGYTF.